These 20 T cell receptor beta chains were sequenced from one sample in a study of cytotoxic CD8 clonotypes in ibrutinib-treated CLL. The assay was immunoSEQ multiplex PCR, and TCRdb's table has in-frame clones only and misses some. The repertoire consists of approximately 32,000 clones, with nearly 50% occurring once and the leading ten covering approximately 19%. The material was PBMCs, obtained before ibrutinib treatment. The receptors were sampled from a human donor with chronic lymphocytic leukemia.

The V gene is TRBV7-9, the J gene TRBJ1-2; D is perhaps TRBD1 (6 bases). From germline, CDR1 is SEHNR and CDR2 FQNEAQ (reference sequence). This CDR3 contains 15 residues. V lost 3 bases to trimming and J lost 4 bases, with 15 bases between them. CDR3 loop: CASSFGGASGYGYTF. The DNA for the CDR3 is TGTGCCAGCAGCTTTGGGGGGGCGAGTGGCTATGGCTACACCTTC.

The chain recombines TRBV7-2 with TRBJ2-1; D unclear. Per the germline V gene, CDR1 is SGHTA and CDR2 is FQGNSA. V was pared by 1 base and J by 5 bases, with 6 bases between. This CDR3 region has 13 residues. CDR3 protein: CASSLENHNEQFF. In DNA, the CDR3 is TGTGCCAGCAGCTTAGAGAACCACAATGAGCAGTTCTTC.

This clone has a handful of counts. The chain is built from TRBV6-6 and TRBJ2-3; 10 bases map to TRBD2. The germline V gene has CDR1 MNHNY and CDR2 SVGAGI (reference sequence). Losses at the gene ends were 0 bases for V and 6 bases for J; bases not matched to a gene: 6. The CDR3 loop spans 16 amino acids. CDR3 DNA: TGTGCCAGCAGTTACTCCAGCGGGGGGGCCGCGGATACGCAGTATTTT. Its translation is CASSYSSGGAADTQYF.

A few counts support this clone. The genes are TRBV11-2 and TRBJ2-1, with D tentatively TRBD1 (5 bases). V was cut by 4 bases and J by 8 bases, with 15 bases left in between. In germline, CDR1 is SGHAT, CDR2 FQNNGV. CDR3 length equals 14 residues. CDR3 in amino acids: CASSYLAWGDEQFF. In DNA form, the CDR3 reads TGTGCCAGCAGCTACCTTGCGTGGGGCGATGAGCAGTTCTTC.

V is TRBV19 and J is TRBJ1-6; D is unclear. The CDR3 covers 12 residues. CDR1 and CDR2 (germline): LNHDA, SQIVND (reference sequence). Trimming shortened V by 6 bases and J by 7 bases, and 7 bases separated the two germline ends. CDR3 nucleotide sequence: TGTGCCAGTAGGATTGCCAATTCACCCCTCCACTTT. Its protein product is CASRIANSPLHF.

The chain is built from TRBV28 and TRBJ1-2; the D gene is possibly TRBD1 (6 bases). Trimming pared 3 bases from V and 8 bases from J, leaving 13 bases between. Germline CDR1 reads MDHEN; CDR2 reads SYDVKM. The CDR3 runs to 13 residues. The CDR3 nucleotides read TGTGCCAGCAGTTTCGGACAGCCGAGAGGCTACACCTTC. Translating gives CASSFGQPRGYTF.

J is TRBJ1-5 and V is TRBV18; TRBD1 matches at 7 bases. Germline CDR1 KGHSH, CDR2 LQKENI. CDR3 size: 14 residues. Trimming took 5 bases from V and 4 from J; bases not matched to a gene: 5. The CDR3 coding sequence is TGTGCCAGCTCAAACGGACAGGTAAATCAGCCCCAGCATTTT. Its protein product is CASSNGQVNQPQHF.

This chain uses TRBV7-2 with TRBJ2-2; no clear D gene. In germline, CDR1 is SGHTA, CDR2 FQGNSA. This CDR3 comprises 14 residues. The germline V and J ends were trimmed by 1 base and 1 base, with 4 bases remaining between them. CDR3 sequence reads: CASSLVWNTGELFF. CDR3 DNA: TGTGCCAGCAGCTTAGTCTGGAACACCGGGGAGCTGTTTTTT.

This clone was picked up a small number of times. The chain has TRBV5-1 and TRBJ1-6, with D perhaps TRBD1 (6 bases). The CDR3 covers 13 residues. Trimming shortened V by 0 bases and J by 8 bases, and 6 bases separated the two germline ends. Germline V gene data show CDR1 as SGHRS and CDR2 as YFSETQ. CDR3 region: CASSLGTDSPLHF. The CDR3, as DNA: TGCGCCAGCAGCTTGGGGACAGATTCACCCCTCCACTTT.

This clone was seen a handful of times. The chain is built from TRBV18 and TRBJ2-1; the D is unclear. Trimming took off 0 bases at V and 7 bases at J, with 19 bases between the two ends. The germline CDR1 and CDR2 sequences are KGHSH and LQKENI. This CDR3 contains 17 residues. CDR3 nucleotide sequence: TGTGCCAGCTCACCACCGTGGTTGGGCCTCACGCTGAATGAGCAGTTCTTC. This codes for CASSPPWLGLTLNEQFF.

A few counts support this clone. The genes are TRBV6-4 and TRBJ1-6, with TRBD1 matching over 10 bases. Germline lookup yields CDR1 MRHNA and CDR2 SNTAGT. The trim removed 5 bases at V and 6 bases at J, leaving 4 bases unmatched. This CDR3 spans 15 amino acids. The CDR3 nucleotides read TGTGCCAGCAGTATGACAGGGGGCCTTAATTCACCCCTCCACTTT. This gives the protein CASSMTGGLNSPLHF.

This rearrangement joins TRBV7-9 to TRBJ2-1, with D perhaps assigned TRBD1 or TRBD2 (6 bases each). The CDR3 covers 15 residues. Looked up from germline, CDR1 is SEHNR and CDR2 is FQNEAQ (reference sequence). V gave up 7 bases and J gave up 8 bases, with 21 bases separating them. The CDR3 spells CASKKEGGSLDEQFF. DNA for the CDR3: TGTGCCAGCAAAAAGGAGGGGGGATCCCTCGATGAGCAGTTCTTC.

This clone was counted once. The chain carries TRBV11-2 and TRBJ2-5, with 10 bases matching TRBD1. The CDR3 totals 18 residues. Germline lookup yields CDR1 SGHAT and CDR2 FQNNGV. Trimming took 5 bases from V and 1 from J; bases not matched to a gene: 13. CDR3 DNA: TGTGCCAGCAGCGCCCGGGACAGGGGTCTCCCACTCCAAGAGACCCAGTACTTC. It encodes CASSARDRGLPLQETQYF.

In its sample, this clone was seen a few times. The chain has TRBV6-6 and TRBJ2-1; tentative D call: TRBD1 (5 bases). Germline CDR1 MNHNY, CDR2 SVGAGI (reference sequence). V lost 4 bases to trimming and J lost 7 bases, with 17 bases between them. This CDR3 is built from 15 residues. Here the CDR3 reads CASSSGIRVGNEQFF. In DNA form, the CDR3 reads TGTGCCAGCAGTTCCGGAATCAGGGTAGGGAATGAGCAGTTCTTC.

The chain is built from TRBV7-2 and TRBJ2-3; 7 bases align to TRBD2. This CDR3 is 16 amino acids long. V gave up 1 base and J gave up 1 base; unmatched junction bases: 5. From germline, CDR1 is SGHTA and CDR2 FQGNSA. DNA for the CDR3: TGTGCCAGCAGCTTAGAGTTGAGCGGGGGCACAGATACGCAGTATTTT. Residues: CASSLELSGGTDTQYF.

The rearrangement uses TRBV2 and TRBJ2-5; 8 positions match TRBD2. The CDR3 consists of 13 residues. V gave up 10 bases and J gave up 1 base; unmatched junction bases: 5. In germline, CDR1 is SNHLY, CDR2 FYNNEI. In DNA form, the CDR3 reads TGTGCCACTCAGCGGGGGCCCCAAGAGACCCAGTACTTC. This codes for CATQRGPQETQYF.

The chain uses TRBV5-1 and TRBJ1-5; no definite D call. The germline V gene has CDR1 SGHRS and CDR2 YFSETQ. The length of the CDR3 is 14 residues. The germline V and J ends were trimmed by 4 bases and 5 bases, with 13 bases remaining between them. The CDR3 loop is CASSPGNGDQPQHF. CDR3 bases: TGCGCCAGCAGCCCTGGGAACGGGGATCAGCCCCAGCATTTT.

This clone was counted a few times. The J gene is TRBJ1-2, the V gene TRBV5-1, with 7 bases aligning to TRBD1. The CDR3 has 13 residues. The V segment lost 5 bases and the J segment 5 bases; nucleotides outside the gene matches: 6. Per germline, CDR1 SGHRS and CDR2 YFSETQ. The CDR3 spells CASRWDSEYGYTF. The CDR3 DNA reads TGCGCCAGCAGATGGGACAGCGAGTATGGCTACACCTTC. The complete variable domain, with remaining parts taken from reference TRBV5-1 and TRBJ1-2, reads KAGVTQTPRYLIKTRGQQVTLSCSPISGHRSVSWYQQTPGQGLQFLFEYFSETQRNKGNFPGRFSGRQFSNSRSEMNVSTLELGDSALYLCASRWDSEYGYTFGSGTRLTVV.

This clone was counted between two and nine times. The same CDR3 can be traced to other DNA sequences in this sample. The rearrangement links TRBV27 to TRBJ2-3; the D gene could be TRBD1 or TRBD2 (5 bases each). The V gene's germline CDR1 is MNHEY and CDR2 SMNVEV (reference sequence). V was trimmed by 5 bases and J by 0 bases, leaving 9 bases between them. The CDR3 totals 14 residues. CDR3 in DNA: TGTGCCAGCAGTCAGGGACGTAGCACAGATACGCAGTATTTT. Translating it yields CASSQGRSTDTQYF.

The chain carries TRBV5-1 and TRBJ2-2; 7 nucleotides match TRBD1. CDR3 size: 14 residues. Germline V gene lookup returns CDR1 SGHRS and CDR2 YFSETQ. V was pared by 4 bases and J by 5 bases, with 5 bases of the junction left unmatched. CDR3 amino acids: CASSQGQNTGELFF. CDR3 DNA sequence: TGCGCCAGCAGCCAGGGACAGAATACCGGGGAGCTGTTTTTT.